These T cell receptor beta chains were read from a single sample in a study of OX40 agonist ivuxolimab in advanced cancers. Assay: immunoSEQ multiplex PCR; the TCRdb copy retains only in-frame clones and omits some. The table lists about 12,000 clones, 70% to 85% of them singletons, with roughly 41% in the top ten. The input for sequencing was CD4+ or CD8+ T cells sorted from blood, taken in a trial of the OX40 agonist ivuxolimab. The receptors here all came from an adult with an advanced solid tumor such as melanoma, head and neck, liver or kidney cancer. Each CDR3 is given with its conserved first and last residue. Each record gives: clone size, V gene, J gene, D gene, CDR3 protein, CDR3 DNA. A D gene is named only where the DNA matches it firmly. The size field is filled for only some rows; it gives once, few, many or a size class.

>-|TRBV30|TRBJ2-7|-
CAWSNPTISGFGAYEQYF
TGTGCCTGGAGTAACCCCACAATATCAGGTTTTGGGGCCTACGAGCAGTACTTC
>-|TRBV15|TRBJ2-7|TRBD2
CATSRGLAETYEQYF
TGTGCCACCAGCAGAGGACTAGCGGAGACATACGAGCAGTACTTC
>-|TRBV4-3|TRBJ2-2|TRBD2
CASSHGLAGETGELFF
TGCGCCAGCAGCCACGGGCTAGCGGGAGAGACCGGGGAGCTGTTTTTT
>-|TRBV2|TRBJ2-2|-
CASSEGLAGELFF
TGTGCCAGCAGTGAGGGCCTAGCCGGGGAGCTGTTTTTT
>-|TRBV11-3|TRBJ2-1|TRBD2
CASSPTGDYPEHEQFF
TGTGCCAGCAGCCCCACCGGGGACTACCCTGAGCATGAGCAGTTCTTC
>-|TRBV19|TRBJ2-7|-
CASSIVGGDNEQYF
TGTGCCAGTAGTATAGTGGGAGGAGACAACGAGCAGTACTTC
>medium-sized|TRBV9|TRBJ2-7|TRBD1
CASSAGGSTYEQYF
TGTGCCAGCAGCGCAGGGGGCTCGACCTACGAGCAGTACTTC
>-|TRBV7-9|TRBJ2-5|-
CASSLVREETQYF
TGTGCCAGCAGCTTAGTTAGGGAAGAGACCCAGTACTTC
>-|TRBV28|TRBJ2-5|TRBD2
CASSLNSGSYQETQYF
TGTGCCAGCAGTTTAAATAGCGGGAGTTACCAAGAGACCCAGTACTTC
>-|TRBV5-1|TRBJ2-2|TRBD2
CASSSLAGAEHRGAVF
TGCGCCAGCAGCTCGTTAGCGGGAGCAGAACACCGGGGAGCTGTTTTT
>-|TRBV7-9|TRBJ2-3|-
CASSGWVTDTQYF
TGTGCCAGCAGCGGCTGGGTCACAGATACGCAGTATTTT
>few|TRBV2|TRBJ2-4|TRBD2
CASSARLAGGLRLKNIQYF
TGTGCCAGCAGTGCCCGACTAGCGGGAGGGCTTCGACTCAAAAACATTCAGTACTTC
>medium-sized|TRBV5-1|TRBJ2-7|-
CASSLMSNRADEQYF
TGCGCCAGCAGCTTGATGTCAAACAGGGCCGACGAGCAGTACTTC
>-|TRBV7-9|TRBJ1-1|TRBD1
CASSWDWTGNTEAFF
TGTGCCAGCAGCTGGGATTGGACAGGGAACACTGAAGCTTTCTTT
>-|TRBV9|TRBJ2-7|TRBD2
CASSVSGRAGNEQYF
TGTGCCAGCAGCGTCAGCGGGAGGGCCGGCAACGAGCAGTACTTC
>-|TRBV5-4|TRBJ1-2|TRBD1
CASRAAGTASSF
TGTGCCAGCAGGGCCGCTGGGACAGCGTCCTCCTTC
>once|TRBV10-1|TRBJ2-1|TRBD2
CASSEFPRTSGSITQFF
TGCGCCAGCAGTGAGTTTCCCCGGACTAGCGGGAGTATCACGCAGTTCTTC
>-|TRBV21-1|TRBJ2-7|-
CASSKYCQAGGYYEQYF
TGTGCCAGCAGCAAATATTGCCAGGCCGGGGGGTACTACGAGCAGTACTTC
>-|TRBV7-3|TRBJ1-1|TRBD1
CASSLTGGTEAFF
TGTGCCAGCAGCCTTACAGGGGGCACTGAAGCTTTCTTT
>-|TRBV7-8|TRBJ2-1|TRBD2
CASTVTSGSYNEQFF
TGTGCCAGCACCGTAACTAGCGGGAGCTACAATGAGCAGTTCTTC
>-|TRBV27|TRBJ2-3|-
CASSFARGATDTQYF
TGTGCCAGCAGTTTTGCGAGGGGGGCCACAGATACGCAGTATTTT
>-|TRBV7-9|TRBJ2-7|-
CASTSGNSYEQYF
TGTGCCAGCACCTCCGGGAACTCCTACGAGCAGTACTTC
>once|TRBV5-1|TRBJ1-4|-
CASSFHLRDTTNEKLFF
TGCGCCAGCAGCTTCCATCTACGGGACACAACTAATGAAAAACTGTTTTTT
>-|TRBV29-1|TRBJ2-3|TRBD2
CSVSGLAGGADTQYF
TGCAGCGTTTCCGGACTAGCGGGAGGGGCAGATACGCAGTATTTT
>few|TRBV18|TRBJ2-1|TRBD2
CASSPTTAGSSYNEQFF
TGTGCCAGCTCACCAACAACAGCGGGAAGCTCCTACAATGAGCAGTTCTTC
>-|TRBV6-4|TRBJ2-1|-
CASSPRVSSYNEQFF
TGTGCCAGCAGCCCCAGAGTGAGCTCCTACAATGAGCAGTTCTTC
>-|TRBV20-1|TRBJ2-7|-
CSAPTGYEQYF
TGCAGTGCCCCGACGGGGTACGAGCAGTACTTC
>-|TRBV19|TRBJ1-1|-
CASSPRGNTEAFF
TGTGCCAGTAGTCCTAGGGGAAACACTGAAGCTTTCTTT
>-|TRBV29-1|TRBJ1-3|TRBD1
CSVGTGRGNTIYF
TGCAGCGTGGGGACAGGGAGGGGAAACACCATATATTTT
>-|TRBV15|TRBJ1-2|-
CATSRQQGANYGYTF
TGTGCCACCAGCAGGCAACAGGGCGCTAACTATGGCTACACCTTC
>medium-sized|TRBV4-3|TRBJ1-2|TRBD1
CASSQAQGLGYTF
TGCGCCAGCAGCCAAGCACAGGGGCTAGGCTACACCTTC
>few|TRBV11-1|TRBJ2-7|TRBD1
CASSPRTGLAEQYF
TGTGCCAGCAGCCCTCGGACAGGGTTGGCCGAGCAGTACTTC
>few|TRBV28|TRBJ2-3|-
CASSFLSGTDTQYF
TGTGCCAGCAGTTTTCTAAGCGGGACAGATACGCAGTATTTT
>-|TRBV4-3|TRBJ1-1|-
CASSQARSLNTEAFF
TGCGCCAGCAGCCAAGCCCGGTCCCTGAACACTGAAGCTTTCTTT
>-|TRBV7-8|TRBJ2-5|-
CASSSSTAQETQYF
TGTGCCAGCAGCTCTTCGACGGCACAAGAGACCCAGTACTTC
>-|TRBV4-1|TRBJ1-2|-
CASSQDNTIYGYTF
TGCGCCAGCAGCCAAGATAACACGATCTATGGCTACACCTTC
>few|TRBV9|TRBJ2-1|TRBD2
CASSGLAGLYNEQFF
TGTGCCAGCAGCGGGCTAGCGGGGCTATACAATGAGCAGTTCTTC
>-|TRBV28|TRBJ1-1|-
CASVRDWVLNTEAFF
TGTGCCAGCGTCCGAGACTGGGTCCTGAACACTGAAGCTTTCTTT
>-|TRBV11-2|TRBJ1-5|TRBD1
CASSPTGGNQPQHF
TGTGCCAGCAGTCCGACAGGGGGCAATCAGCCCCAGCATTTT
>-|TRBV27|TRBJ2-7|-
CASRSPEGLDEQYF
TGTGCCAGCAGATCCCCCGAGGGGCTTGACGAGCAGTACTTC
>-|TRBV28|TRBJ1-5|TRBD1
CASLRTGATQPQHF
TGTGCCAGCCTCAGGACAGGGGCTACTCAGCCCCAGCATTTT